This T cell receptor (beta chain) was captured in a study of blood T cell repertoires in COVID-19. Whole-study context: From T cells, B-cell-depleted T cells, or PBMCs came the material, which was cDNA or gDNA.

Source study methods: Cell counts per sample came from amplifying reference gene primers. Profiling relied on immunoSEQ multiplex PCR, and the TCRdb table lists in-frame clones only, not all of them. Clone size and the V and J calls come from that table; the DNA yielded D and trimming. The profile shows under 300,000 clones, roughly 87% of them singletons. In germline, CDR1 is LNHDA, CDR2 SQIVND (reference sequence). The CDR3 contains 13 residues. The J segment lost 6 bases and the V segment lost 6 bases, leaving 6 bases of the junction unmatched. The sequenced sample was peripheral blood. The clonotype originates from a middle-aged woman who had recovered from COVID-19. The V call is TRBV19, the J call TRBJ1-2; TRBD1 matches at 8 bases. CDR3 in DNA: TGTGCCAGTAGAACAACAGGGGGGGATGGCTACACCTTC. It encodes CASRTTGGDGYTF. Using reference TRBV19 and TRBJ1-2 for the parts outside the CDR3, the full variable domain is DGGITQSPKYLFRKEGQNVTLSCEQNLNHDAMYWYRQDPGQGLRLIYYSQIVNDFQKGDIAEGYSVSREKKESFPLTVTSAQKNPTAFYLCASRTTGGDGYTFGSGTRLTVV.